Here is one T cell receptor beta chain with its context. The entry originates in a study of Ad26.COV2.S vaccination and SARS-CoV-2 variants. Sequencing used immunoSEQ multiplex PCR; TCRdb keeps in-frame clones, though not all of them. The sample lists about 180,000 clones, around 85% occurring once. The length of the CDR3 is 15 residues. V shed 5 bases, J shed 3 bases, and the junction held 5 bases outside the gene matches. The germline V gene encodes CDR1 SEHNR and CDR2 FQNEAQ (reference sequence). V gene TRBV7-9 combines with J gene TRBJ2-5; 11 positions agree with TRBD2. The sequence came from a human donor who had recovered from COVID-19. The starting material was peripheral blood, obtained after recovery from COVID-19. CDR3 sequence (DNA): TGTGCCAGCAGCCTCCTAGCGGGGGGTAAAGAGACCCAGTACTTC. This translates into CASSLLAGGKETQYF. Combining the CDR3 with reference TRBV7-9 and TRBJ2-5 gives the whole variable domain DTGVSQNPRHKITKRGQNVTFRCDPISEHNRLYWYRQTLGQGPEFLTYFQNEAQLEKSRLLSDRFSAERPKGSFSTLEIQRTEQGDSAMYLCASSLLAGGKETQYFGPGTRLLVL.